Listed here are 2 T cell receptor beta chains from one sample, sequenced in a study of shared clonotypes between healthy human individuals. Measured with immunoSEQ multiplex PCR; TCRdb has only the in-frame clones, and not every one. The sample consists of 500,000 or so clones, approximately 95% of them appearing once. Source material: naive CD4+ T cells sorted from blood. Described subset: CD45RA+ positively selected. These receptors all come from a woman aged 25 to 45 in good health.

The chain recombines TRBV28 with TRBJ2-3; D may be TRBD2 (6 bases). Trimming took off 2 bases at V and 3 bases at J, with 21 bases between the two ends. From germline, CDR1 is MDHEN and CDR2 SYDVKM. This CDR3 has 18 residues. The CDR3 region is CASSLTPRILAITDTQYF. CDR3 nucleotides: TGTGCCAGCAGTTTAACCCCTCGTATTCTAGCGATAACAGATACGCAGTATTTT.

Comment on this clone: Other DNA sequences of this sample code for an identical CDR3. The chain recombines TRBV9 with TRBJ1-3; a weak D match, TRBD1 (5 bases). The CDR3 has 15 residues. Germline lookup yields CDR1 SGDLS and CDR2 YYNGEE. The V and J ends lost 0 bases and 0 bases respectively, with 7 bases between them. The CDR3 sequence is CASSVGDSSGNTIYF. CDR3 in DNA: TGTGCCAGCAGCGTAGGGGACTCCTCTGGAAACACCATATATTTT.